Following are 15 T cell receptor beta chains from one sample sequenced in a study of cytotoxic CD8 clonotypes in ibrutinib-treated CLL. The table came from immunoSEQ multiplex PCR; TCRdb's copy has only in-frame clones and leaves some out. The table includes approximately 45,000 clones, less than 70% detected once. This material consisted of PBMCs, taken after 12 months of ibrutinib treatment. The receptors were gathered from a human donor with chronic lymphocytic leukemia.

The chain uses TRBV28 and TRBJ2-2; D not certain. The CDR3 has 13 amino acids. V gave up 2 bases and J gave up 6 bases, with 7 bases separating them. The germline V gene has CDR1 MDHEN and CDR2 SYDVKM. The chain's CDR3 is CASSLIRAGELFF. The CDR3 DNA is TGTGCCAGCAGTTTAATTCGGGCCGGGGAGCTGTTTTTT.

This clone was seen a single time. The chain combines TRBV11-3 with TRBJ2-1; maybe TRBD2 (7 bases). Germline CDR1 is SGHNT and CDR2 is YENEEA. The CDR3 runs to 15 residues. V dropped 5 bases and J dropped 1 base, with 12 bases sitting between them. DNA of the CDR3: TGTGCCAGCAGCCTGGGGAGGGGGTCCTACAATGAGCAGTTCTTC. The encoded protein is CASSLGRGSYNEQFF.

This clone has a single count. The V call is TRBV18, the J call TRBJ2-2; a possible D gene is TRBD2 (6 bases). With 6 bases removed from V and 1 base from J, the gap between germline ends came to 12 bases. Germline CDR1 is KGHSH and CDR2 is LQKENI. This CDR3 has 15 residues. The CDR3 protein is CASSPDYLNTGELFF. DNA of the CDR3: TGTGCCAGCTCCCCGGACTACCTGAACACCGGGGAGCTGTTTTTT.

V usage is TRBV11-2 and J usage is TRBJ2-1; no reliable D call. CDR1 is SGHAT and CDR2 is FQNNGV in the germline V gene. This CDR3 spans 12 amino acids. The ends were cut back, 3 bases at V and 5 bases at J, with 5 bases in the middle. Here the CDR3 DNA reads TGTGCCAGCAGCTTCGGCAACAATGAGCAGTTCTTC. Its protein is CASSFGNNEQFF.

The V and J genes are TRBV5-1 and TRBJ2-5; no reliable D call. The CDR3 has 15 residues. Trimming took 0 bases from V and 2 from J, leaving 11 bases between them. Germline CDR1 SGHRS, CDR2 YFSETQ. Here the CDR3 reads CASSLGSLIQETQYF. The CDR3 nucleotides are TGCGCCAGCAGCTTGGGATCACTTATTCAAGAGACCCAGTACTTC.

This sequence joins TRBV19 and TRBJ1-1; D remains ambiguous. With 7 bases removed from V and 3 bases from J, the gap between germline ends came to 12 bases. In germline, CDR1 is LNHDA, CDR2 SQIVND (reference sequence). This CDR3 has 13 residues. The CDR3 DNA is TGTGCCAGTAAGTATAACAGACACACTGAAGCTTTCTTT. The encoded protein is CASKYNRHTEAFF.

In DNA, the CDR3 is TGTGCCAGCAGTCAGCCAGGGGGCTGGGACACCATATATTTT. This encodes CASSQPGGWDTIYF. The chain is built from TRBV25-1 and TRBJ1-3, with 8 bases aligning to TRBD1. Germline V gene data show CDR1 as MGHDK and CDR2 as SYGVNS. CDR3 length equals 14 residues. V shed 5 bases and J 8 bases; nucleotides not matched to a gene: 8.

The chain couples TRBV5-6 to TRBJ2-2, with D tentatively TRBD1 or TRBD2 (6 bases each). The CDR3 sequence is 15 residues long. V lost 1 base and J 4 bases, leaving 11 bases between the germline ends. Germline V CDR1 and CDR2: SGHDT, YYEEEE. CDR3 sequence (DNA): TGTGCCAGCAGCTTGTGGGGGGCCCCCACCGGGGAGCTGTTTTTT. It specifies CASSLWGAPTGELFF.

The chain employs TRBV6-1 and TRBJ2-3, with 9 bases aligning to TRBD2. The V and J ends lost 1 base and 0 bases, in that order; junction bases with no gene match: 5. The CDR3 loop spans 17 amino acids. Germline lookup yields CDR1 MNHNS and CDR2 SASEGT. CDR3 protein: CASSEEAGGLSTDTQYF. The CDR3, as DNA: TGTGCCAGCAGTGAAGAAGCGGGGGGCCTCAGCACAGATACGCAGTATTTT.

The gene calls are TRBV28 and TRBJ1-2; 7 nucleotides align to TRBD1. With 7 bases clipped from V and 6 bases from J, the junction kept 11 bases outside the gene matches. CDR1 and CDR2 from the germline V gene are MDHEN and SYDVKM. This CDR3 spans 14 amino acids. CDR3 sequence: CASTGDTGVHGYTF. In DNA form, the CDR3 reads TGTGCCAGCACCGGGGACACAGGGGTTCATGGCTACACCTTC.

This clone appeared a few times. Here the CDR3 DNA reads TGTGCCAGCAGTGAATTGTTTCATTCTAGCTATGGCTACACCTTC. Translated: CASSELFHSSYGYTF. The chain couples TRBV6-1 to TRBJ1-2, with D uncertain. Trimming pared 2 bases from V and 4 bases from J, leaving 14 bases between. Germline-derived CDR1 and CDR2 are MNHNS and SASEGT. The length of the CDR3 is 15 residues.

In this sample, this clone turned up once. This chain joins TRBV7-9 and TRBJ1-5; tentative D call: TRBD1 (5 bases). The length of the CDR3 is 17 residues. V gave up 1 base and J gave up 0 bases, with 13 bases separating them. Germline assignment: CDR1 SEHNR and CDR2 FQNEAQ (reference sequence). CDR3 coding DNA: TGTGCCAGCAGCTTAGTATCCGGGACGGATAGCAATCAGCCCCAGCATTTT. Its protein is CASSLVSGTDSNQPQHF.

The rearrangement joins TRBV6-6 to TRBJ2-7; D perhaps matches TRBD1 (5 bases). The CDR3 contains 14 residues. V was trimmed by 0 bases and J by 0 bases, leaving 6 bases between them. The germline CDR1 and CDR2 sequences are MNHNY and SVGAGI (reference sequence). The CDR3 protein is CASSYSGASYEQYF. In DNA form, the CDR3 reads TGTGCCAGCAGTTACTCAGGGGCCTCCTACGAGCAGTACTTC.

The chain links TRBV6-5 to TRBJ1-5; D is unclear. Trimming cost V 2 bases and J 10 bases, with 12 bases left between them. CDR3 size: 13 residues. In germline, CDR1 is MNHEY, CDR2 SVGAGI. The CDR3 loop reads CASSYNSGHPQHF. DNA of the CDR3: TGTGCCAGCAGTTACAATAGCGGTCATCCCCAGCATTTT.

The rearrangement joins TRBV2 to TRBJ2-7, with unresolved D. The germline V gene encodes CDR1 SNHLY and CDR2 FYNNEI. The CDR3 loop spans 12 amino acids. V was shortened by 3 bases and J by 3 bases, with 6 bases between the two germline ends. CDR3: CASSEASYEQYF. CDR3 bases: TGTGCCAGCAGTGAGGCTAGCTACGAGCAGTACTTC.